This TCR beta chain is drawn from a study of T cell changes during pregnancy in multiple sclerosis. The assay was immunoSEQ multiplex PCR, and TCRdb's table has in-frame clones only and misses some. The table records some 120,000 clones, 80% to 95% of them present only once. CDR3 length: 11 residues. The V and J ends lost 11 bases and 8 bases respectively, with 12 bases between them. The chain recombines TRBV23-1 with TRBJ1-4; TRBD1 is a possible D gene (5 bases). TRBV23-1 is an ORF, with its function uncertain. This receptor was taken from a female donor with multiple sclerosis, enrolled in a pregnancy study. The sequencing used peripheral blood, collected before pregnancy. The CDR3 reads CARWRGEKLFF. The DNA for the CDR3 is TGCGCCCGCTGGAGGGGAGAAAAACTGTTTTTT.